This T cell receptor beta chain was sequenced during a study of T cell repertoires in cytomegalovirus infection. Study-wide context: Both CMV infection and a matching HLA type were indicated by public TCR beta signatures. Study-wide results and caveats: Dominating the ex vivo response were TCR beta clonotypes that were CMV-specific and HLA-C-restricted. Using cumulative public TCR beta family frequency, the authors identified those who carried CMV together with the relevant HLA.

TCRdb re-called the reads with MiXCR, one entry per CDR3 protein. This sample has around 740,000 distinct CDR3 sequences, with about 40% found just once. Germline CDR1 is PRHDT and CDR2 is FYEKMQ (reference sequence). Trimming cost V 5 bases and J 9 bases, with 10 bases left between them. The CDR3 spans 11 residues. A word on this clonotype: Its antigen is as yet unknown.

The chain combines TRBV13 with TRBJ2-5, with D tentatively TRBD2 (5 bases). The specimen sequenced was PBMCs. This TCR came from a human donor in good health (CMV status not recorded). Some clones in this sample may be carry-over from other donors' samples. CDR3 region: CASSPQRSQYF. The CDR3, as DNA: TGTGCCAGCAGCCCCCAGCGGTCCCAGTACTTC.